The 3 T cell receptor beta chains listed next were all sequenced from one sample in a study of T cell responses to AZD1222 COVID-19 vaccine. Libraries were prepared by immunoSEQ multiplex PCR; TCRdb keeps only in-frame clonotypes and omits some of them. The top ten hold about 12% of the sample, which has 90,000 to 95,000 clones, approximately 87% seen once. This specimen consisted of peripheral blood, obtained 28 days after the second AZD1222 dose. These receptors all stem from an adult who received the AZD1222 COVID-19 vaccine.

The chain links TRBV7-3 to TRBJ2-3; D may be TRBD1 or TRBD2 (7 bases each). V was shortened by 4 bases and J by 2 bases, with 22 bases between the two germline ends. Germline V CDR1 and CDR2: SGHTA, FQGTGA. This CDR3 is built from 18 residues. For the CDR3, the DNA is TGTGCCAGCAGCTCCCGTCCCGGGAGGACAGGAGACACAGATACGCAGTATTTT. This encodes CASSSRPGRTGDTDTQYF. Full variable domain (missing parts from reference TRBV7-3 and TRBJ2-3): GAGVSQTPSNKVTEKGKYVELRCDPISGHTALYWYRQSLGQGPEFLIYFQGTGAADDSGLPNDRFFAVRPEGSVSTLKIQRTERGDSAVYLCASSSRPGRTGDTDTQYFGPGTRLTVL.

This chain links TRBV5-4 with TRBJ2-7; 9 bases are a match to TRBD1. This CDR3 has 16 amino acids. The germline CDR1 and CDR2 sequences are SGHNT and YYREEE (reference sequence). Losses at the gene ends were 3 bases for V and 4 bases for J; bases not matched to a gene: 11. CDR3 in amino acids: CASSWEPDRGLYEQYF. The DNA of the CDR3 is TGTGCCAGCAGCTGGGAACCAGACAGGGGGTTATACGAGCAGTACTTC.

In DNA, the CDR3 is TGTGCCACCAGCAGAGGAGGGACGATCGAGTACAATGAGCAGTTCTTC. It specifies CATSRGGTIEYNEQFF. This chain uses TRBV15 with TRBJ2-1, with D perhaps given as TRBD1 or TRBD2 (5 bases each). V was pared by 1 base and J by 4 bases, with 14 bases between. The germline CDR1 and CDR2 sequences are LNHNV and YYDKDF (reference sequence). The CDR3 runs 16 residues.